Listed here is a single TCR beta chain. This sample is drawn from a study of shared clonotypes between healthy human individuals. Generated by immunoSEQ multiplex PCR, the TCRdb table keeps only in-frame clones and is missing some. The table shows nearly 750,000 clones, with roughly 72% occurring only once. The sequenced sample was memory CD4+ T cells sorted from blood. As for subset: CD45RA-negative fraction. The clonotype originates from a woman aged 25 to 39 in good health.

The DNA of the CDR3 is TGTGCCAGCAGCCAAGAACGATTCTTCTCTGGAAACACCATATATTTT. Its protein is CASSQERFFSGNTIYF. V usage is TRBV4-2 and J usage is TRBJ1-3, with D unclear. With 0 bases removed from V and 0 bases from J, the gap between germline ends came to 9 bases. Per germline, CDR1 LGHNA and CDR2 YNFKEQ. The length of the CDR3 is 16 residues.